This T cell receptor (beta chain) was documented in a study of T cells in narcolepsy. Study context: Healthy controls were enrolled alongside patients with narcolepsy type 1 or type 2.

Assay used: immunoSEQ multiplex PCR; TCRdb lists only in-frame clones, some missing. This sample carries tens of thousands of clones, around 86% of them seen once, and the ten largest clones take just under 2.5%. Study-wide findings and caveats: Reportedly, autoreactive clonotypes were serially detected in patients' blood but not controls'.

V lost 4 bases to trimming and J lost 5 bases; unmatched junction nucleotides: 6. Germline values: CDR1 SGHRS, CDR2 YFSETQ. CDR3 length: 14 amino acids. About this clone itself: Its antigen remains unknown.

Sequenced sample: CD45RA- memory CD4+ T cells from PBMCs. The chain joins TRBV5-1 to TRBJ2-5, with TRBD1 identical over 9 bases. The TCR comes from a human donor with narcolepsy. The CDR3 bases are TGCGCCAGCAGCCCGGGACAGGGAATCGAGACCCAGTACTTC. It encodes CASSPGQGIETQYF.